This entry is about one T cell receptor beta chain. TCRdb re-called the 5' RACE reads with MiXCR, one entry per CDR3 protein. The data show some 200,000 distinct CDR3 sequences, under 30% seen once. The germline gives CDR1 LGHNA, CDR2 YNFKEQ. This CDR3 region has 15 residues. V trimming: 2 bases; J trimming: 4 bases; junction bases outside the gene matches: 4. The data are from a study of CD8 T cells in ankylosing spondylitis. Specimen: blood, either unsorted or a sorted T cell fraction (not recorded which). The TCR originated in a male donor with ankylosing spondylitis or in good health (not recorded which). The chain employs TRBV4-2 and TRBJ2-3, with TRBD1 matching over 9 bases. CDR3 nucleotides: TGTGCCAGCAGCCAAAGACAGGGGGTCGCAGATACGCAGTATTTT. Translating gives CASSQRQGVADTQYF.